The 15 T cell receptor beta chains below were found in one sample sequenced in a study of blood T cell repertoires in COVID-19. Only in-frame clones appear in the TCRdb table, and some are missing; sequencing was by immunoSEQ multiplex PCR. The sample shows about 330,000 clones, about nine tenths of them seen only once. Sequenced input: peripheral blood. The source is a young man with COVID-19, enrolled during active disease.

The CDR3 DNA sequence: TGTGCCAGCAGCCAAGGACTAGCGGGTACAGTAGAGACCCAGTACTTC. It is translated as CASSQGLAGTVETQYF. The rearrangement links TRBV3-1 (or the pseudogene TRBV3-2) to TRBJ2-5, with 10 bases aligning to TRBD2. The CDR3 sequence is 16 residues long. Trimming at V came to 1 base and at J to 4 bases, leaving 6 bases not matched to a gene. The germline CDR1 and CDR2 sequences are LGHDT and YNNKEL (reference sequence).

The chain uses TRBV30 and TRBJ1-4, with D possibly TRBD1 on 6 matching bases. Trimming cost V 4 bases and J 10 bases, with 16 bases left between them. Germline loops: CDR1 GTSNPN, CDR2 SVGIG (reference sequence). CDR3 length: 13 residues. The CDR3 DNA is TGTGCCTGGATCCCGCCAGGGGCAGTAAAACTGTTTTTT. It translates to CAWIPPGAVKLFF.

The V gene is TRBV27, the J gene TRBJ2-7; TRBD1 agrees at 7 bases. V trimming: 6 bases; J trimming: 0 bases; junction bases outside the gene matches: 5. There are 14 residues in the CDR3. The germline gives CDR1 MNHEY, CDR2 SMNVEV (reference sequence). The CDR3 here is CASSITGASYEQYF. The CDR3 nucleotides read TGTGCCAGCAGCATAACAGGGGCCTCCTACGAGCAGTACTTC.

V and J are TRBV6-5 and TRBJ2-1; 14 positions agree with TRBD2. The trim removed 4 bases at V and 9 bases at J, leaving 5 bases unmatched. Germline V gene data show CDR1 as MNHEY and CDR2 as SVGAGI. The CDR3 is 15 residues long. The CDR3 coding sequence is TGTGCCAGCAGTTCTGGACTAGCGGGAGGAGGTGAGCAGTTCTTC. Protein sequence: CASSSGLAGGGEQFF.

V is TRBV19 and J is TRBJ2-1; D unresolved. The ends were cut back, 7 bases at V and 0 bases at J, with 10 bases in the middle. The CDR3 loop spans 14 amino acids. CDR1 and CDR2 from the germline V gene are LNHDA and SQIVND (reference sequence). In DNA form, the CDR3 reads TGTGCCAGTAATACGCAGGCCTCCTACAATGAGCAGTTCTTC. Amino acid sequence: CASNTQASYNEQFF. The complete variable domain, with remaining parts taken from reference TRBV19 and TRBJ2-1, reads DGGITQSPKYLFRKEGQNVTLSCEQNLNHDAMYWYRQDPGQGLRLIYYSQIVNDFQKGDIAEGYSVSREKKESFPLTVTSAQKNPTAFYLCASNTQASYNEQFFGPGTRLTVL.

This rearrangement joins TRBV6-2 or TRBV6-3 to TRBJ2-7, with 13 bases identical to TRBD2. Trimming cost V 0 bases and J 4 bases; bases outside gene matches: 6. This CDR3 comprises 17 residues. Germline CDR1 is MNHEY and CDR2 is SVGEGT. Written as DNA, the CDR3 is TGTGCCAGCAGTTACTCCCCAAGGACTAGCGGGAGTTACGAGCAGTACTTC. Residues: CASSYSPRTSGSYEQYF.

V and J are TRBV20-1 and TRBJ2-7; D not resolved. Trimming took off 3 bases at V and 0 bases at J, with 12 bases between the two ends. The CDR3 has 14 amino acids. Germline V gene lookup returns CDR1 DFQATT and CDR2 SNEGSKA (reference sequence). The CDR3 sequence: CSASARARSYEQYF. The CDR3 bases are TGCAGTGCTAGTGCCCGAGCCCGCTCCTACGAGCAGTACTTC.

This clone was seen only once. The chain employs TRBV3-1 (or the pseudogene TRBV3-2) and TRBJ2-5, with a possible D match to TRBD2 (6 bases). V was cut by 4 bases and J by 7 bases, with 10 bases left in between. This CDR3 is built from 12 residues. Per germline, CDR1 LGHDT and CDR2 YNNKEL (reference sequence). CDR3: CASSPEGGTQYF. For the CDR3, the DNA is TGTGCCAGCAGCCCCGAGGGAGGGACCCAGTACTTC.

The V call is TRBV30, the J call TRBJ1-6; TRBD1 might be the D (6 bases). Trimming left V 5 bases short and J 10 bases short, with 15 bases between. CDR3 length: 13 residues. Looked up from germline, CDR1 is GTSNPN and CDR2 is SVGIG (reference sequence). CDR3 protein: CAWGDKEWSPLHF. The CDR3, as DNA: TGTGCCTGGGGGGACAAAGAGTGGTCACCCCTCCACTTT.

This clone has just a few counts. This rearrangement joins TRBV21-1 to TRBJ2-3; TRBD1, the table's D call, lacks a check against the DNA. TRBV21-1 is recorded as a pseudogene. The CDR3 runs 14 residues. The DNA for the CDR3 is TGTGCCAGCAGCAGGGGCAAAATCACAGATACGCAGTATTTT. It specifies CASSRGKITDTQYF.

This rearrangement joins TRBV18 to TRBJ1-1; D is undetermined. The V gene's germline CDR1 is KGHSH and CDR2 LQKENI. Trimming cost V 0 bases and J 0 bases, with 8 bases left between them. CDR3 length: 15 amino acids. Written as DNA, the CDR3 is TGTGCCAGCTCACCACCCAACAGTGTGAACACTGAAGCTTTCTTT. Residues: CASSPPNSVNTEAFF.

The DNA for the CDR3 is TGTGCCAGCAGCCAAGAGGGGACTCCCCTCTCTGGGGCCAACGTCCTGACTTTC. Its translation is CASSQEGTPLSGANVLTF. The V and J genes are TRBV3-1 (or the pseudogene TRBV3-2) and TRBJ2-6, with D possibly being TRBD2 (6 bases). Between the trimmed V and J ends, which lost 0 bases and 0 bases, there was a span of 12 bases. This CDR3 spans 18 amino acids. Germline CDR1 and CDR2: LGHDT and YNNKEL (reference sequence).

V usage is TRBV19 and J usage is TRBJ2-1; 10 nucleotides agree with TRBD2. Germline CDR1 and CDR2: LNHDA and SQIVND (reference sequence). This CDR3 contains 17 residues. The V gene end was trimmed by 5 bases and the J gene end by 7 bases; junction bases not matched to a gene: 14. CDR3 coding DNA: TGTGCCAGTAGTGGTAAGCGGGAGGGTCGAGGATGGAATGAGCAGTTCTTC. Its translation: CASSGKREGRGWNEQFF.

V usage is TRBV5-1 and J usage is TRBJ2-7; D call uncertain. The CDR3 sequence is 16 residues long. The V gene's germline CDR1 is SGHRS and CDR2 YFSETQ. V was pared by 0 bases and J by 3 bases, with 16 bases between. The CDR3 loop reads CASSLVVASPFYEQYF. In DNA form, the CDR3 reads TGCGCCAGCAGCTTGGTAGTAGCATCCCCCTTCTACGAGCAGTACTTC.

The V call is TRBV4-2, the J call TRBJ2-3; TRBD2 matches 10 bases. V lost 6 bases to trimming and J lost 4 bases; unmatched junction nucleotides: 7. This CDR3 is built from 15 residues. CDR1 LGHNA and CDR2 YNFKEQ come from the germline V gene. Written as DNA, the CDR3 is TGTGCCAGCAGGACGACTAGCGGGTCCGCAGATACGCAGTATTTT. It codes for CASRTTSGSADTQYF.